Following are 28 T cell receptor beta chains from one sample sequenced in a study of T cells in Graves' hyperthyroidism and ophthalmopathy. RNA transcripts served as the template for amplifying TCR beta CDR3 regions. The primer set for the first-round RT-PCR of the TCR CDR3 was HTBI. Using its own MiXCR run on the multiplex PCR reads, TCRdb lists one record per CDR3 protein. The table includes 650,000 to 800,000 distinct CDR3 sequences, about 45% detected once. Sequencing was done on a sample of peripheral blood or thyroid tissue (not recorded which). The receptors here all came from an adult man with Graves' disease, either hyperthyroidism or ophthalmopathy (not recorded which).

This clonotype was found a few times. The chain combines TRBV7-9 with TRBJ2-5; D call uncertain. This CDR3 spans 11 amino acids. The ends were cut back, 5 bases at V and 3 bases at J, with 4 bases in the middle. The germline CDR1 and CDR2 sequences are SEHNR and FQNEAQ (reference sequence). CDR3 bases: TGTGCCAGCAGCCATGAAGAGACCCAGTACTTC. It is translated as CASSHEETQYF.

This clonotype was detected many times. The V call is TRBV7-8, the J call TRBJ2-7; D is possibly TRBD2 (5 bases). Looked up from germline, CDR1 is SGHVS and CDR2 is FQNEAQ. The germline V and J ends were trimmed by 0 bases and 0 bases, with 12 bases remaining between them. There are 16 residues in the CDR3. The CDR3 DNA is TGTGCCAGCAGCTTAGCCGGGATTGCGACCTCCTACGAGCAGTACTTC. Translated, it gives CASSLAGIATSYEQYF.

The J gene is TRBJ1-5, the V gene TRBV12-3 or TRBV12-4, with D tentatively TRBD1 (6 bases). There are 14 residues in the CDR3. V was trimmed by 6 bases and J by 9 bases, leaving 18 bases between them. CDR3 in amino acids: CASSLVTGSSPQHF. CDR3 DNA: TGTGCCAGCAGCTTGGTGACAGGCAGCTCGCCCCAGCATTTT.

The CDR3 spells CASSQEVGGENYGYTF. The CDR3 DNA reads as TGTGCCAGCAGCCAGGAGGTGGGGGGCGAGAACTATGGCTACACCTTC. This chain connects TRBV16 to TRBJ1-2; D is possibly TRBD1 (6 bases). Trimming pared 3 bases from V and 2 bases from J, leaving 16 bases between. CDR1 is KGHSY, CDR2 FQNENV, per germline. The CDR3 covers 16 residues.

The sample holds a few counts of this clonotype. Here the CDR3 DNA reads TGTGCCAGCAGCTTGGGGGTTGGGACAGGGATTAATTCACCCCTCCACTTT. Amino acids: CASSLGVGTGINSPLHF. V is TRBV5-5 and J is TRBJ1-6; 9 bases fit TRBD1. V gave up 0 bases and J gave up 6 bases; unmatched junction bases: 7. The germline gives CDR1 SGHKS, CDR2 YYEKEE (reference sequence). This CDR3 has 17 residues.

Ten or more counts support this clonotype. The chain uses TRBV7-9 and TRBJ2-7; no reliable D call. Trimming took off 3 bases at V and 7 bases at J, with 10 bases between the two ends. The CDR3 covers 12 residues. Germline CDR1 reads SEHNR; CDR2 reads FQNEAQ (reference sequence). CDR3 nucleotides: TGTGCCAGCAGCTTGGACGCCGGGGAGCAGTACTTC. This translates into CASSLDAGEQYF.

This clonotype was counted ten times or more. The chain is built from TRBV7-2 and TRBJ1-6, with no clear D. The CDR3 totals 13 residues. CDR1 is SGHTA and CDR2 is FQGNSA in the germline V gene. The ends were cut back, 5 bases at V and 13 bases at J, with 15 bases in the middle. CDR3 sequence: CASSPLVGLPLHF. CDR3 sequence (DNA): TGTGCCAGCAGCCCCCTGGTAGGGCTGCCCCTCCACTTT.

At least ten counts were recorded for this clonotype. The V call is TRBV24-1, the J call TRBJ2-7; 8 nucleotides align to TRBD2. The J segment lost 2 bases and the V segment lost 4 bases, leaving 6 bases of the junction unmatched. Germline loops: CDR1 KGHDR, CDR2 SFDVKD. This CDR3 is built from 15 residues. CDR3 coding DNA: TGTGCCACCAGTGACCGGGGGGGACTACCCTACGAGCAGTACTTC. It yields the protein CATSDRGGLPYEQYF.

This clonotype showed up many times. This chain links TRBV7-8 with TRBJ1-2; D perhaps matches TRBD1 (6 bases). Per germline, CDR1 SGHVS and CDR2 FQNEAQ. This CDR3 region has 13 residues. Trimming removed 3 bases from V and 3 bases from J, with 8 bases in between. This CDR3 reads CASSFGQHYGYTF. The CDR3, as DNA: TGTGCCAGCAGCTTTGGACAGCACTATGGCTACACCTTC.

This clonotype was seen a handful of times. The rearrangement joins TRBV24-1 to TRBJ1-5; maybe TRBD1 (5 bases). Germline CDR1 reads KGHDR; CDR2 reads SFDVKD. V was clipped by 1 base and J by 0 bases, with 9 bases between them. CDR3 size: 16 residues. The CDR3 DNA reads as TGTGCCACCAGTGATTTAGGCAGGGATAGCAATCAGCCCCAGCATTTT. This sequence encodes CATSDLGRDSNQPQHF.

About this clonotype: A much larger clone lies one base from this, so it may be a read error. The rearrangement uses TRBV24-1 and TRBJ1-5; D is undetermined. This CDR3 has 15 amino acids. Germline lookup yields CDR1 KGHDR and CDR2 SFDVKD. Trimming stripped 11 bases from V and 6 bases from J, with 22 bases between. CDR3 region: CASVASGLGSQPQHF. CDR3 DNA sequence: TGTGCCAGTGTAGCGAGCGGGCTAGGCAGTCAGCCCCAGCATTTT.

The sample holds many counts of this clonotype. As DNA, the CDR3 is TGCAGCGTTGAGACAGACCGTTCCTACGAGCAGTACTTC. Translating gives CSVETDRSYEQYF. The chain carries TRBV29-1 and TRBJ2-7; a weak D match, TRBD1 (5 bases). The V end was cut by 3 bases, the J end by 1 base, with 10 bases between. The CDR3 consists of 13 residues. Germline lookup yields CDR1 SQVTM and CDR2 ANQGSEA.

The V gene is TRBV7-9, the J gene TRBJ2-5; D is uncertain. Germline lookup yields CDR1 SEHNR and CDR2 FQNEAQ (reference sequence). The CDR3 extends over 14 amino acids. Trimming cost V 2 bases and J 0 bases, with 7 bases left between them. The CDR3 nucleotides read TGTGCCAGCAGCTTATTGGGGTACCAAGAGACCCAGTACTTC. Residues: CASSLLGYQETQYF. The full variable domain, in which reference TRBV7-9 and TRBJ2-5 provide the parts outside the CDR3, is DTGVSQNPRHKITKRGQNVTFRCDPISEHNRLYWYRQTLGQGPEFLTYFQNEAQLEKSRLLSDRFSAERPKGSFSTLEIQRTEQGDSAMYLCASSLLGYQETQYFGPGTRLLVL.

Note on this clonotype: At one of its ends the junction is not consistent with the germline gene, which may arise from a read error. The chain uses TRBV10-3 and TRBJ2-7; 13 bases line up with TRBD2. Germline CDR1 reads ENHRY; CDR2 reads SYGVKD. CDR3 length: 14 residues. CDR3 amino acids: CATNRLAGGYERYF. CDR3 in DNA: TGTGCCACCAATAGACTAGCGGGAGGCTACGAGCGGTACTTC.

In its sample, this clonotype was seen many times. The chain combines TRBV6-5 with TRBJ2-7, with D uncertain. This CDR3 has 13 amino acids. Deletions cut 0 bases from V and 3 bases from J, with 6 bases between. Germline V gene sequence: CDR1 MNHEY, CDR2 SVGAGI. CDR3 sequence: CASSYSNDYEQYF. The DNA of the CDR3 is TGTGCCAGCAGTTACTCGAACGACTACGAGCAGTACTTC.

The DNA for the CDR3 is TGCAGCGTTGAATCCCTAGGCACTGAAGCTTTCTTT. Translating it yields CSVESLGTEAFF. V gene TRBV29-1 combines with J gene TRBJ1-1, with D uncertain. This CDR3 has 12 amino acids. V was trimmed by 2 bases and J by 4 bases, leaving 8 bases between them. Germline V gene sequence: CDR1 SQVTM, CDR2 ANQGSEA. Variable domain in full (rest from reference TRBV29-1 and TRBJ1-1): SAVISQKPSRDICQRGTSLTIQCQVDSQVTMMFWYRQQPGQSLTLIATANQGSEATYESGFVIDKFPISRPNLTFSTLTVSNMSPEDSSIYLCSVESLGTEAFFGQGTRLTVV.

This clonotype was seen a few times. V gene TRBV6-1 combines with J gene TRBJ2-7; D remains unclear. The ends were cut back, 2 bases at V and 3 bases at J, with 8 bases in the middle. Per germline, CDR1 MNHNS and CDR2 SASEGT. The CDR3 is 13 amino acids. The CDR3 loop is CASSESWYYEQYF. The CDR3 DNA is TGTGCCAGCAGTGAATCCTGGTACTACGAGCAGTACTTC.

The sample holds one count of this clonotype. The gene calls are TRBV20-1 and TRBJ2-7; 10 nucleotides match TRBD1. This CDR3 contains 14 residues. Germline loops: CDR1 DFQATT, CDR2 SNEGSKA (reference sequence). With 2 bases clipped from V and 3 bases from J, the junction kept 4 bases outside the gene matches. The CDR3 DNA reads TGCAGTGCTAGACCGGGACAGGGGAACTACGAGCAGTACTTC. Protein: CSARPGQGNYEQYF.

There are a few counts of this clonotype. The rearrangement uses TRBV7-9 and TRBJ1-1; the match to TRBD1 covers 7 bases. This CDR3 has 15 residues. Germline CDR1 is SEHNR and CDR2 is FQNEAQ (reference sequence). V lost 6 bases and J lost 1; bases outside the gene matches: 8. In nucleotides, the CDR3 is TGTGCCAGCAGTCCACAGGGGCGAGGGAACACTGAAGCTTTCTTT. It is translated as CASSPQGRGNTEAFF.

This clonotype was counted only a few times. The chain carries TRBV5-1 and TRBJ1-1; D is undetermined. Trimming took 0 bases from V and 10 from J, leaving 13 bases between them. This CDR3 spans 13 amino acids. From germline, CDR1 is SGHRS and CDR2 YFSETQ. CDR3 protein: CASSLESKFGAFF. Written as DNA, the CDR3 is TGCGCCAGCAGCTTGGAATCTAAGTTTGGAGCTTTCTTT.

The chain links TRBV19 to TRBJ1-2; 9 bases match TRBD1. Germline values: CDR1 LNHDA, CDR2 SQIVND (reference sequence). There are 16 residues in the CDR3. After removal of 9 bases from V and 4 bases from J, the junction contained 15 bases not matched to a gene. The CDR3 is CASLGGTGYLGYGYTF. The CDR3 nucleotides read TGTGCCAGCTTGGGCGGGACAGGGTACTTGGGCTATGGCTACACCTTC.

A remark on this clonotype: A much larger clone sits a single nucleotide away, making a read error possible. This chain's CDR3 is CSARWQASGNTIYF. As DNA, the CDR3 is TGCAGTGCTAGGTGGCAGGCATCTGGAAACACCATATATTTT. The V and J genes are TRBV20-1 and TRBJ1-3, with no clear D. The CDR3 loop spans 14 amino acids. Germline V gene lookup returns CDR1 DFQATT and CDR2 SNEGSKA (reference sequence). The V end lost 3 bases, the J end lost 1 base, and 10 bases lay between the germline ends.

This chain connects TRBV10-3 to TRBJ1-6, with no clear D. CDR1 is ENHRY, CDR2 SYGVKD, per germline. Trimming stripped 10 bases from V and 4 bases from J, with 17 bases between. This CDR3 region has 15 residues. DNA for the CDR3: TGTGCCAGCACCCAGGAATTGGGATATAATTCACCCCTCCACTTT. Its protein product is CASTQELGYNSPLHF.

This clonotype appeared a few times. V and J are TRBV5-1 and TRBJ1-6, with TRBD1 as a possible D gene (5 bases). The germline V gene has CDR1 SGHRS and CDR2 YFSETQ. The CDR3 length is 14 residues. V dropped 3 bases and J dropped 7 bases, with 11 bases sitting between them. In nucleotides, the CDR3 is TGCGCCAGCAGCTGGGGACTGGAAAATTCACCCCTCCACTTT. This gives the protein CASSWGLENSPLHF.

CDR3 bases: TGCAGTGCCAAGGGACAGGGGGCGTTCAGGGAGAGTTCACCCCTCCACTTT. Protein: CSAKGQGAFRESSPLHF. J is TRBJ1-6 and V is TRBV20-1; 12 nucleotides match TRBD1. Germline CDR1 DFQATT, CDR2 SNEGSKA (reference sequence). The CDR3 is 17 residues long. The ends lost 6 bases at V and 9 bases at J; junction bases unmatched: 15.

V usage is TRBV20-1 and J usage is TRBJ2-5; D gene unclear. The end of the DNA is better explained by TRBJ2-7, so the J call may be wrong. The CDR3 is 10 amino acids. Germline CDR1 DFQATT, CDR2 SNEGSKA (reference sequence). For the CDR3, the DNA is TGCAGTGCTCGAAGGGACGAGCAGTACTTC. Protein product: CSARRDEQYF.

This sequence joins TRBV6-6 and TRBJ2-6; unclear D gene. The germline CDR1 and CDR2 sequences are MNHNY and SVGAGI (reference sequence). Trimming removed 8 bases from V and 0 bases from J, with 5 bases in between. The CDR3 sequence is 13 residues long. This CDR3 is CASGSSGANVLTF. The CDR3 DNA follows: TGTGCCAGCGGCAGCTCTGGGGCCAACGTCCTGACTTTC.

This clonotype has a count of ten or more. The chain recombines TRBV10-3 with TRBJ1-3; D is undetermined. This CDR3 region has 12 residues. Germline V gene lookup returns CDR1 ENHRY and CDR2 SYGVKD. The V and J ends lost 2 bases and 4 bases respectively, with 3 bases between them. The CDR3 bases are TGTGCCATCAGTGAGCAGGGAAACACCATATATTTT. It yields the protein CAISEQGNTIYF.